The next 6 T cell receptor beta chains were all read from a single sample in a study of post-analysis software for immune sequencing data. Study results and limitations: Included in a set of about five TRBV segments more frequent in patients than controls were TRBV5-6, TRBV5-1 and TRBV20-1.

Included in the TCR beta cDNA libraries were unique molecular identifiers. TCRdb passed the PCR reads through MiXCR, listing each CDR3 protein once. The top ten hold over 4.5% of the sample, which has about 770,000 distinct CDR3 sequences, 40% to 55% seen once. No cognate antigen is known for these TCRs. What was sequenced was blood. These receptors all come from a girl aged 10-17 years with multiple sclerosis.

The V gene is TRBV29-1, the J gene TRBJ2-7; TRBD2 is a possible D gene (5 bases). V lost 0 bases, J lost 2 bases, and 14 bases lay in between. The CDR3 covers 15 residues. CDR1 SQVTM and CDR2 ANQGSEA come from the germline V gene. For the CDR3, the DNA is TGCAGCGTTGAAGAGGGCTCTAGCTTCCCCTACGAGCAGTACTTC. It translates to CSVEEGSSFPYEQYF.

The chain links TRBV6-2 or TRBV6-3 to TRBJ2-5; no firm D call. V lost 7 bases, J lost 5 bases, and 14 bases lay in between. The germline V gene encodes CDR1 MNHEY and CDR2 SVGEGT. This CDR3 comprises 13 residues. The DNA of the CDR3 is TGTGCCAGCAATTCTCGGATAGTGGAGACCCAGTACTTC. The encoded protein is CASNSRIVETQYF.

In its sample, this clonotype was seen a few times. The J gene is TRBJ2-7, the V gene TRBV10-3; D tentatively fits TRBD1 or TRBD2 (6 bases each). CDR3 size: 16 residues. Germline values: CDR1 ENHRY, CDR2 SYGVKD. The V end lost 1 base, the J end lost 3 bases, and 16 bases lay between the germline ends. The CDR3 DNA reads TGTGCCATCAGTGAGTGGTTTCAAGAGGGGGGCTACGAGCAGTACTTC. This codes for CAISEWFQEGGYEQYF.

This clonotype was counted between two and nine times. V and J are TRBV29-1 and TRBJ1-1; possible D gene TRBD1, 5 bases. The germline V gene encodes CDR1 SQVTM and CDR2 ANQGSEA. The CDR3 spans 15 residues. V dropped 7 bases and J dropped 0 bases, with 18 bases sitting between them. The CDR3 here is CSAGTHELLNTEAFF. CDR3 DNA sequence: TGCAGCGCCGGGACCCACGAACTACTGAACACTGAAGCTTTCTTT.

The V gene is TRBV24-1, the J gene TRBJ2-1; D is perhaps TRBD2 (6 bases). This CDR3 contains 15 residues. V lost 3 bases, J lost 8 bases, and 16 bases lay in between. CDR1 and CDR2 from the germline V gene are KGHDR and SFDVKD. The CDR3 loop is CATSDPGWEVDEQFF. The CDR3, as DNA: TGTGCCACCAGTGATCCAGGGTGGGAGGTGGATGAGCAGTTCTTC.

This chain links TRBV7-2 with TRBJ1-1; TRBD1 matches 10 bases. This CDR3 region has 16 residues. Germline V gene lookup returns CDR1 SGHTA and CDR2 FQGNSA. V shed 5 bases, J shed 1 base, and the junction held 7 bases outside the gene matches. CDR3 sequence: CASSPPGQGKNTEAFF. The CDR3 DNA follows: TGTGCCAGCAGCCCCCCGGGACAGGGGAAGAACACTGAAGCTTTCTTT.